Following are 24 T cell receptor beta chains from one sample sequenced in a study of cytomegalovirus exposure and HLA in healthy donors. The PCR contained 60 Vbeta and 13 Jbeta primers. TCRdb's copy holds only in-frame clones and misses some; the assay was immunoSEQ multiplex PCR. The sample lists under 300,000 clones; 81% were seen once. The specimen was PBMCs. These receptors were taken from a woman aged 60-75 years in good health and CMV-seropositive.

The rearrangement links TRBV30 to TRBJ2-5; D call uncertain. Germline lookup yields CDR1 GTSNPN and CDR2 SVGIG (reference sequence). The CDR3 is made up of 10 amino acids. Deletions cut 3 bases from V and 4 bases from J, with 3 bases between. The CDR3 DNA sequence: TGTGCCTGGAGCAGAGAGACCCAGTACTTC. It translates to CAWSRETQYF.

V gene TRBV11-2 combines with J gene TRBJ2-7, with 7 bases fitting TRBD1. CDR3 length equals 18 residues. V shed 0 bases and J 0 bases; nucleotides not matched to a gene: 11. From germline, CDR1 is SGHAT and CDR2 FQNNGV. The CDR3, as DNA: TGTGCCAGCAGCTTAGATCGTAAAGGACAGGTTCCCTCCTACGAGCAGTACTTC. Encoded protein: CASSLDRKGQVPSYEQYF.

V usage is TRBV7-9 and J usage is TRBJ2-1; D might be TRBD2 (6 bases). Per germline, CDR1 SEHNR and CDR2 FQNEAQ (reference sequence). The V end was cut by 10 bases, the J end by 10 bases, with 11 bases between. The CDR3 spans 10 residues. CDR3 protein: CATGGKEQFF. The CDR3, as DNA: TGTGCCACTGGAGGGAAGGAGCAGTTCTTC.

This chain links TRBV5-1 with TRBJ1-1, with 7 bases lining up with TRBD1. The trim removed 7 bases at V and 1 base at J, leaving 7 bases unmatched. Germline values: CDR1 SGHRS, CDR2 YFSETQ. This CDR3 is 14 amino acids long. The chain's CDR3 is CASRTRTGNTEAFF. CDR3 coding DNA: TGCGCCAGCCGCACTCGGACAGGGAACACTGAAGCTTTCTTT. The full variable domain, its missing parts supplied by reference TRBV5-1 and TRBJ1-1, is KAGVTQTPRYLIKTRGQQVTLSCSPISGHRSVSWYQQTPGQGLQFLFEYFSETQRNKGNFPGRFSGRQFSNSRSEMNVSTLELGDSALYLCASRTRTGNTEAFFGQGTRLTVV.

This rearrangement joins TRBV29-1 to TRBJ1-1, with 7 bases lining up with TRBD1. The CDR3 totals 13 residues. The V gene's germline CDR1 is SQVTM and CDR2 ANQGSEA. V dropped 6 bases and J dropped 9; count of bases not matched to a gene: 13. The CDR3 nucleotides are TGCAGCGTAATTGGGCAACAGGGGAGTAAAGCTTTCTTT. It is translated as CSVIGQQGSKAFF.

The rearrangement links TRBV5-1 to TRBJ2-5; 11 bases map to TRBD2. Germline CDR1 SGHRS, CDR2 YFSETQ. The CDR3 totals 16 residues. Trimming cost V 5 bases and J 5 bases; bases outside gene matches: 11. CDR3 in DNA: TGCGCCAGCAGACCTCAGACTAGCGGGAATTTGGAGACCCAGTACTTC. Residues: CASRPQTSGNLETQYF.

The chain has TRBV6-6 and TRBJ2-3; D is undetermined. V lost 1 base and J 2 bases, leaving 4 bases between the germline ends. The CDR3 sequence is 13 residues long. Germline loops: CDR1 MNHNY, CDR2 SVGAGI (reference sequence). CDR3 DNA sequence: TGTGCCAGCAGTTACTACTACACAGATACGCAGTATTTT. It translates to CASSYYYTDTQYF.

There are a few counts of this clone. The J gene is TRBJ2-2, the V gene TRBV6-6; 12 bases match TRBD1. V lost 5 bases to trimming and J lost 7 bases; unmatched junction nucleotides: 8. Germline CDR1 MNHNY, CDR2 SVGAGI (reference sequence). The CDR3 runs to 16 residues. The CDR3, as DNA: TGTGCCAGCAGTCCACGGGGACAGGGGGCTTACGGGGAGCTGTTTTTT. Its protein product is CASSPRGQGAYGELFF.

In nucleotides, the CDR3 is TGCGCCAGCAGCGGAGTCTTGGGTGGGGCCAACGTCCTGACTTTC. Protein: CASSGVLGGANVLTF. The chain links TRBV5-1 to TRBJ2-6; D gene ambiguous. The CDR3 contains 15 residues. Germline-derived CDR1 and CDR2 are SGHRS and YFSETQ. V was shortened by 4 bases and J by 3 bases, with 11 bases between the two germline ends.

The CDR3 DNA reads TGTGCCAGCAGCCATAGGGGACACCACACTGAAGCTTTCTTT. Translating gives CASSHRGHHTEAFF. V usage is TRBV5-6 and J usage is TRBJ1-1; perhaps TRBD1 as D (6 bases). Trimming removed 4 bases at V and 3 bases at J, with 13 bases between. Per germline, CDR1 SGHDT and CDR2 YYEEEE. The CDR3 has 14 amino acids.

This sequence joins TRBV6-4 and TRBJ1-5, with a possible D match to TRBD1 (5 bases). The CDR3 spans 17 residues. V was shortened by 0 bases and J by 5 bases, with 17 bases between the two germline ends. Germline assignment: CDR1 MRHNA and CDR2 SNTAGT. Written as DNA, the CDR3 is TGTGCCAGCAGTGACTCAAGGGAACAGGTTGGAGATCAGCCCCAGCATTTT. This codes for CASSDSREQVGDQPQHF.

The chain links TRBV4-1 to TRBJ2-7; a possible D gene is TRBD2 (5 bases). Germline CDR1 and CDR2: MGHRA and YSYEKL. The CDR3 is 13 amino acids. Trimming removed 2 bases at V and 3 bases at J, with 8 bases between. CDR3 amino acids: CASSQPRGYEQYF. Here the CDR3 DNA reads TGCGCCAGCAGCCAACCTCGGGGCTACGAGCAGTACTTC.

Here the CDR3 reads CASSSEAGGAGGANVLTF. The CDR3 bases are TGTGCCAGCAGCTCCGAAGCAGGGGGCGCGGGAGGGGCCAACGTCCTGACTTTC. The chain uses TRBV7-8 and TRBJ2-6, with TRBD1 identical over 8 bases. The CDR3 runs 18 residues. Germline lookup yields CDR1 SGHVS and CDR2 FQNEAQ. Trimming cost V 4 bases and J 4 bases; bases outside gene matches: 12.

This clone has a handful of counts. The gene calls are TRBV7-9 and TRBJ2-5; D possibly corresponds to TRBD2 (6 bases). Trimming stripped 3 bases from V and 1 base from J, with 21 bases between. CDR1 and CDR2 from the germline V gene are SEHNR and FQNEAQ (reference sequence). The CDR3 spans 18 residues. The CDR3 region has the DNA TGTGCCAGCAGCTTGGTTGGGCGAGCGGCGGGACTCCAAGAGACCCAGTACTTC. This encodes CASSLVGRAAGLQETQYF.

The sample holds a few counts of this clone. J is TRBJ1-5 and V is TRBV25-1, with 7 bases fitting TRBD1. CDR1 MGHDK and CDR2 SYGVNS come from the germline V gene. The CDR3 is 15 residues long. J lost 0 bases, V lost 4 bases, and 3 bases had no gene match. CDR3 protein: CASSARDSSNQPQHF. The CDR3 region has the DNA TGTGCCAGCAGTGCCCGGGACAGTAGCAATCAGCCCCAGCATTTT.

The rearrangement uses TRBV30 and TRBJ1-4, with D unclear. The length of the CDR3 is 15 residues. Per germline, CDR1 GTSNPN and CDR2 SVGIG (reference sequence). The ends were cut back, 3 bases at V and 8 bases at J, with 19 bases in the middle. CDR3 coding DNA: TGTGCCTGGAGACTAAGACCAACCCCTGCAGAAAAACTGTTTTTT. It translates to CAWRLRPTPAEKLFF.

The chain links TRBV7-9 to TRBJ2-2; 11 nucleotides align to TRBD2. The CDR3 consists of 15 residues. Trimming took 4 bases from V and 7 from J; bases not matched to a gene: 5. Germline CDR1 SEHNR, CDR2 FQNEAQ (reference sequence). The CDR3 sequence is CASSWGLAAYGELFF. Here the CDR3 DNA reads TGTGCCAGCAGCTGGGGACTAGCGGCCTACGGGGAGCTGTTTTTT.

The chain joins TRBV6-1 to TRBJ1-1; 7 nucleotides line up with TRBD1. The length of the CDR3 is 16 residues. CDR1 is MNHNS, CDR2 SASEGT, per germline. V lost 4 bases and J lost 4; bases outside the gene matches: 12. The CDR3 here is CASSVEGQLVSTEAFF. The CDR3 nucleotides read TGTGCCAGCAGTGTCGAGGGACAGCTAGTAAGCACTGAAGCTTTCTTT.

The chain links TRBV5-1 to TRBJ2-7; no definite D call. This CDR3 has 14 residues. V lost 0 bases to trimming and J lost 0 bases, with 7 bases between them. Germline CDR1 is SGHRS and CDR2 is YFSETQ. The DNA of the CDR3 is TGCGCCAGCAGCTTGGGTCCTAGCTCCTACGAGCAGTACTTC. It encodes CASSLGPSSYEQYF.

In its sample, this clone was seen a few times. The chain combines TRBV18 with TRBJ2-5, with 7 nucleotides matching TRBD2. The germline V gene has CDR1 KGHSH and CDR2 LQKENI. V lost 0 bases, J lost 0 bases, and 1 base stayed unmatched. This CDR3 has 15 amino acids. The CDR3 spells CASSPPGGYQETQYF. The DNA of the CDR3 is TGTGCCAGCTCACCACCGGGGGGGTACCAAGAGACCCAGTACTTC. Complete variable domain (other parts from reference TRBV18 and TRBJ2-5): NAGVMQNPRHLVRRRGQEARLRCSPMKGHSHVYWYRQLPEEGLKFMVYLQKENIIDESGMPKERFSAEFPKEGPSILRIQQVVRGDSAAYFCASSPPGGYQETQYFGPGTRLLVL.

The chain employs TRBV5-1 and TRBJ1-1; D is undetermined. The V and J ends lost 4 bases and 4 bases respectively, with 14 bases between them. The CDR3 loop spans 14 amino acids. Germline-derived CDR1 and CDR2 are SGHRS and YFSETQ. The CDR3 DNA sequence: TGCGCCAGCAGCCTCCAAACACGTTCCACTGAAGCTTTCTTT. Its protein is CASSLQTRSTEAFF.

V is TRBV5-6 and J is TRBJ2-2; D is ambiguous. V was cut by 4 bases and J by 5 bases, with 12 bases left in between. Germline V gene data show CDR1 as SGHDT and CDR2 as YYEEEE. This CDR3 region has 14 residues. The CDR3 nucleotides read TGTGCCAGCAGCCCGACTTTAGGAACCGGGGAGCTGTTTTTT. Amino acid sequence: CASSPTLGTGELFF.

CDR3 sequence: CASSLAHGPATEAFF. CDR3 sequence (DNA): TGTGCCAGCAGCTTAGCACATGGGCCGGCCACTGAAGCTTTCTTT. This chain links TRBV7-2 with TRBJ1-1; no reliable D call. The germline CDR1 and CDR2 sequences are SGHTA and FQGNSA. The CDR3 spans 15 residues. The ends were cut back, 0 bases at V and 4 bases at J, with 12 bases in the middle.

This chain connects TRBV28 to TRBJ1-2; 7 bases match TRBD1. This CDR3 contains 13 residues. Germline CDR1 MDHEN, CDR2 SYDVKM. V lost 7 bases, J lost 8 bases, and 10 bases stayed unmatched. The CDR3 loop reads CASTGYRGGGYTF. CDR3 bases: TGTGCCAGCACCGGATACAGGGGTGGCGGCTACACCTTC.